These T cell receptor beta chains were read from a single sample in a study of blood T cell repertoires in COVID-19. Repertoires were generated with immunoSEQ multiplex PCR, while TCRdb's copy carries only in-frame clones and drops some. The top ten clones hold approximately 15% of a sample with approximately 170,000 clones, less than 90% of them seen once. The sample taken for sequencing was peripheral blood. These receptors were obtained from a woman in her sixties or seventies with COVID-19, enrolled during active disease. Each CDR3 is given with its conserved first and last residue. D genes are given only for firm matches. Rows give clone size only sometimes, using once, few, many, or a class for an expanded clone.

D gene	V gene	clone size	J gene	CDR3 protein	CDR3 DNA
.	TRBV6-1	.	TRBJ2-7	CASSEPRLGEQYF	TGTGCCAGCAGTGAACCCAGACTTGGCGAGCAGTACTTC
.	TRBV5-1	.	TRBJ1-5	CASRSGTPPYSNQPQHF	TGCGCCAGCAGGTCCGGGACACCTCCTTATAGCAATCAGCCCCAGCATTTT
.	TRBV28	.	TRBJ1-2	CASSFGNGYTF	TGTGCCAGCAGTTTCGGGAACGGCTACACCTTC
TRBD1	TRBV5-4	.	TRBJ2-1	CASSLRRQGARNEQFF	TGTGCCAGCAGCTTGAGGCGACAGGGGGCGAGAAATGAGCAGTTCTTC
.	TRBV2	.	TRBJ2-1	CASSPLVESYPYNEQFF	TGTGCCAGCAGCCCACTCGTGGAGTCCTACCCCTACAATGAGCAGTTCTTC
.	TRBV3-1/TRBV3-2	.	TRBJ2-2	CASSQLRNTGELFF	TGTGCCAGCAGCCAATTGCGGAACACCGGGGAGCTGTTTTTT
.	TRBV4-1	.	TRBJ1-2	CASSRSGEGYTF	TGCGCCAGCAGCCGTTCAGGGGAGGGCTACACCTTC
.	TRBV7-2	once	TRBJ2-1	CASSLGASYNEQFF	TGTGCCAGCAGCTTAGGAGCATCTTACAATGAGCAGTTCTTC
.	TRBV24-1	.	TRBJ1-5	CATSDSHSGTRNQPQHF	TGTGCCACCAGTGACAGCCACTCCGGGACAAGAAATCAGCCCCAGCATTTT
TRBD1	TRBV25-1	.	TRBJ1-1	CASSAGQHTEAFF	TGTGCCAGCAGTGCGGGACAGCACACTGAAGCTTTCTTT
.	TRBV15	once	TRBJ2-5	CATSLLFGDKETQYF	TGTGCCACCAGCCTTTTATTCGGGGATAAAGAGACCCAGTACTTC
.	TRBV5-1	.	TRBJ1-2	CASSANPGAAHYGYTF	TGCGCCAGCAGCGCGAACCCAGGGGCCGCCCACTATGGCTACACCTTC
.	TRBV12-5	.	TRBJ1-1	CASAQEAGYTEAFF	TGTGCTAGTGCCCAAGAGGCGGGGTACACTGAAGCTTTCTTT
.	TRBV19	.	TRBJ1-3	CASRVPGSGNTIYF	TGTGCCAGTAGGGTTCCGGGATCTGGAAACACCATATATTTT